The source of this TCR beta chain is a study of vaccination effects on CD4 cells after COVID-19. General study points: Marked clonal contraction of both clone types appeared late after vaccination. Small numbers of convalescent patients limited the study. It also lacked early post-infection timepoints.

The CDR3 spans 13 residues. V trimming: 9 bases; J trimming: 8 bases; junction bases outside the gene matches: 5. Germline CDR1 MNHNS, CDR2 SASEGT. The data were produced by immunoSEQ multiplex PCR, yet TCRdb's version contains in-frame clones alone and is incomplete. The table has about 66,000 clones, less than 85% seen once. This clone was observed a few times. Its specificity is not known. At the end of 10 days of culture, CD4+ T cells were isolated. It was two doses of either the BNT162b2 or mRNA-1273 vaccine that participants received. Each vaccine recipient was nucleocapsid antibody negative and had no prior SARS-CoV-2 infection. On both days 3 and 7, half of the culture medium was replaced with IL-2 medium.

The source of this sequence is a human donor who received a COVID-19 vaccine. The sample was CD4+ T cells from PBMCs cultured without peptide, taken after COVID-19 vaccination. V usage is TRBV6-1 and J usage is TRBJ1-4; TRBD1 matches 11 bases. Here the CDR3 DNA reads TGTGCCAGTCTCCGGGACAGGGGGGAAAAACTGTTTTTT. Translation gives CASLRDRGEKLFF.